The 22 T cell receptor beta chains given below trace back to one sample, sequenced in a study of T cell responses to AZD1222 COVID-19 vaccine. Sequenced by immunoSEQ multiplex PCR; TCRdb stores in-frame clones only, minus some. Among about 110,000 clones listed, 81% were seen once. The sample consisted of peripheral blood, taken on day 0 of AZD1222 vaccination. These receptors were obtained from an adult in good health.

The V call is TRBV28, the J call TRBJ1-2; D is unresolved. Trimming stripped 3 bases from V and 4 bases from J, with 12 bases between. There are 14 residues in the CDR3. CDR1 is MDHEN and CDR2 is SYDVKM in the germline V gene. CDR3 amino acids: CASSFSDTFYGYTF. CDR3 in DNA: TGTGCCAGCAGTTTTTCAGACACCTTCTATGGCTACACCTTC.

The V and J genes are TRBV10-1 and TRBJ1-1, with D perhaps TRBD1 (6 bases). V was cut by 0 bases and J by 1 base, with 9 bases left in between. Germline V CDR1 and CDR2: WNHNN, SYGVQD (reference sequence). This CDR3 is 15 amino acids long. CDR3 amino acids: CASSESSTGNTEAFF. CDR3 in DNA: TGCGCCAGCAGTGAGTCGTCGACAGGGAACACTGAAGCTTTCTTT.

The chain employs TRBV18 and TRBJ1-2; weak D call: TRBD1 (5 bases). Germline CDR1 reads KGHSH; CDR2 reads LQKENI. V lost 3 bases and J 7 bases, leaving 12 bases between the germline ends. The CDR3 is 13 residues long. The CDR3 DNA sequence: TGTGCCAGCTCACCCAGCGGTGGGGGTGGCTACACCTTC. Its translation: CASSPSGGGGYTF.

The CDR3 DNA reads as TGTGCCAGCAGTTACGGGACAGCCCCTAATGAAAAACTGTTTTTT. Encoded protein: CASSYGTAPNEKLFF. The rearrangement uses TRBV6-5 and TRBJ1-4; 7 nucleotides match TRBD1. The germline CDR1 and CDR2 sequences are MNHEY and SVGAGI. The V segment lost 2 bases and the J segment 3 bases; nucleotides outside the gene matches: 3. There are 15 residues in the CDR3.

This chain uses TRBV2 with TRBJ2-7; D is uncertain. Trimming shortened V by 7 bases and J by 3 bases, and 10 bases separated the two germline ends. The germline V gene has CDR1 SNHLY and CDR2 FYNNEI. The CDR3 has 12 residues. CDR3 region: CASKDLGYEQYF. CDR3 bases: TGTGCCAGCAAGGATTTAGGCTACGAGCAGTACTTC.

The J gene is TRBJ1-2, the V gene TRBV7-8; tentative D call: TRBD1 (5 bases). Germline V gene sequence: CDR1 SGHVS, CDR2 FQNEAQ. This CDR3 comprises 13 residues. Trimming took 4 bases from V and 8 from J, leaving 14 bases between them. The CDR3 reads CASSSGTLAGYTF. The CDR3 nucleotides are TGTGCCAGCAGCTCCGGGACCCTGGCCGGCTACACCTTC.

The chain joins TRBV5-1 to TRBJ2-2; tentative D call: TRBD1 (5 bases). The V end was cut by 4 bases, the J end by 5 bases, with 15 bases between. The CDR3 sequence is 15 residues long. Per germline, CDR1 SGHRS and CDR2 YFSETQ. Here the CDR3 DNA reads TGCGCCAGCAGCATGACAGTTTTTAAAACCGGGGAGCTGTTTTTT. Protein product: CASSMTVFKTGELFF.

V is TRBV7-2 and J is TRBJ2-3; 7 nucleotides match TRBD1. Germline-derived CDR1 and CDR2 are SGHTA and FQGNSA. The V and J ends lost 1 base and 6 bases, in that order; junction bases with no gene match: 7. The CDR3 runs to 15 residues. The CDR3 nucleotides read TGTGCCAGCAGCTTAGGACGGACAGGCAGGGATACGCAGTATTTT. Encoded protein: CASSLGRTGRDTQYF. Supplemented by reference TRBV7-2 and TRBJ2-3, the full variable domain reads GAGVSQSPSNKVTEKGKDVELRCDPISGHTALYWYRQSLGQGLEFLIYFQGNSAPDKSGLPSDRFSAERTGGSVSTLTIQRTQQEDSAVYLCASSLGRTGRDTQYFGPGTRLTVL.

The J gene is TRBJ1-6, the V gene TRBV11-2; 8 bases line up with TRBD1. Germline CDR1 reads SGHAT; CDR2 reads FQNNGV. The CDR3 consists of 14 residues. Germline trimming cut 4 bases from V and 15 bases from J; bases unmatched to any gene: 11. In DNA, the CDR3 is TGTGCCAGCAGCTCGACAGGGGTCCGAGGTCGCCTCCACTTT. It is translated as CASSSTGVRGRLHF.

V is TRBV6-1 and J is TRBJ2-7; D not resolved. CDR3 length: 15 amino acids. Trimming left V 2 bases short and J 4 bases short, with 15 bases between. CDR1 and CDR2 from the germline V gene are MNHNS and SASEGT. The CDR3 spells CASSEMAAGRYEQYF. CDR3 sequence (DNA): TGTGCCAGCAGTGAAATGGCGGCCGGTAGGTACGAGCAGTACTTC.

The CDR3 sequence: CASIGPAAGVYNEQFF. In DNA form, the CDR3 reads TGTGCCAGTATCGGACCCGCGGCGGGAGTGTACAATGAGCAGTTCTTC. This rearrangement joins TRBV19 to TRBJ2-1; 7 nucleotides agree with TRBD2. The ends lost 7 bases at V and 4 bases at J; junction bases unmatched: 13. Germline-derived CDR1 and CDR2 are LNHDA and SQIVND (reference sequence). The CDR3 loop spans 16 amino acids.

V is TRBV15 and J is TRBJ2-1; 11 bases are a match to TRBD1. Germline CDR1 reads LNHNV; CDR2 reads YYDKDF (reference sequence). V lost 3 bases, J lost 6 bases, and 7 bases stayed unmatched. This CDR3 contains 16 residues. CDR3 DNA sequence: TGTGCCACCAGCAGGGAAACCGGGACAGGGGGCAATGAGCAGTTCTTC. This codes for CATSRETGTGGNEQFF.

This chain joins TRBV7-9 and TRBJ1-1; D call uncertain. The V end was cut by 7 bases, the J end by 4 bases, with 16 bases between. This CDR3 spans 14 amino acids. Germline V gene lookup returns CDR1 SEHNR and CDR2 FQNEAQ (reference sequence). CDR3 bases: TGTGCCAGCACCGACGGAACAACACTCACTGAAGCTTTCTTT. Protein product: CASTDGTTLTEAFF.

Turning to this clone: The same CDR3 can be traced to other DNA sequences in this sample. V usage is TRBV6-5 and J usage is TRBJ2-6, with D possibly being TRBD1 or TRBD2 (5 bases each). This CDR3 is 15 amino acids long. Germline-derived CDR1 and CDR2 are MNHEY and SVGAGI. V lost 6 bases and J 2 bases, leaving 11 bases between the germline ends. DNA for the CDR3: TGTGCCAGCAGCCTGCAGGGAGCTGGGGCCAACGTCCTGACTTTC. Residues: CASSLQGAGANVLTF.

The chain carries TRBV29-1 and TRBJ1-5; a weak D match, TRBD1 (6 bases). Germline V gene data show CDR1 as SQVTM and CDR2 as ANQGSEA. This CDR3 is built from 14 residues. The V and J ends lost 7 bases and 3 bases respectively, with 16 bases between them. CDR3 sequence: CSARRGDVNQPQHF. The CDR3 DNA reads as TGCAGCGCTCGGAGGGGGGATGTCAATCAGCCCCAGCATTTT.

The chain carries TRBV7-3 and TRBJ1-1; D is ambiguous. The CDR3 has 13 residues. Germline values: CDR1 SGHTA, CDR2 FQGTGA. The V gene lost 0 bases and the J gene lost 5 bases, with 7 bases spanning the gap. Here the CDR3 reads CASSLTPGTEAFF. The CDR3 nucleotides read TGTGCCAGCAGCTTAACGCCGGGGACTGAAGCTTTCTTT.

V and J are TRBV7-9 and TRBJ2-1; a possible D gene is TRBD1 (6 bases). The germline V gene encodes CDR1 SEHNR and CDR2 FQNEAQ (reference sequence). V was cut by 3 bases and J by 6 bases, with 12 bases left in between. This CDR3 contains 14 residues. CDR3: CASSFLGQTNEQFF. For the CDR3, the DNA is TGTGCCAGCAGCTTTCTAGGACAGACCAATGAGCAGTTCTTC. Together with reference TRBV7-9 and TRBJ2-1, the CDR3 gives the full variable domain: DTGVSQNPRHKITKRGQNVTFRCDPISEHNRLYWYRQTLGQGPEFLTYFQNEAQLEKSRLLSDRFSAERPKGSFSTLEIQRTEQGDSAMYLCASSFLGQTNEQFFGPGTRLTVL.

The chain couples TRBV28 to TRBJ1-2; possibly TRBD1 for D (5 bases). This CDR3 is 14 amino acids long. The V end lost 1 base, the J end lost 3 bases, and 9 bases lay between the germline ends. CDR1 is MDHEN and CDR2 is SYDVKM in the germline V gene. The CDR3 loop is CASSLSEGDYGYTF. As DNA, the CDR3 is TGTGCCAGCAGTTTATCAGAAGGGGACTATGGCTACACCTTC.

V and J are TRBV7-9 and TRBJ1-5; no definite D call. Deletions cut 0 bases from V and 7 bases from J, with 13 bases between. Germline V gives CDR1 SEHNR, CDR2 FQNEAQ (reference sequence). The CDR3 spans 15 residues. This chain's CDR3 is CASSLAGDPSQPQHF. The CDR3 DNA follows: TGTGCCAGCAGCTTAGCCGGGGATCCCTCCCAGCCCCAGCATTTT.

V and J are TRBV19 and TRBJ2-7, with TRBD2 matching over 11 bases. Germline V gives CDR1 LNHDA, CDR2 SQIVND (reference sequence). The CDR3 runs 17 residues. Trimming cost V 2 bases and J 5 bases; bases outside gene matches: 11. This chain's CDR3 is CASSIIPNSGRADEQYF. The CDR3 DNA is TGTGCCAGTAGTATAATACCCAATAGCGGGAGGGCCGACGAGCAGTACTTC.

DNA for the CDR3: TGTGCCAGCAGGCGCCGGGCGGGGGGCTACGAGCAGTACTTC. Translating it yields CASRRRAGGYEQYF. This chain links TRBV5-6 with TRBJ2-7; 8 nucleotides agree with TRBD2. V lost 5 bases to trimming and J lost 3 bases; unmatched junction nucleotides: 7. Per germline, CDR1 SGHDT and CDR2 YYEEEE. This CDR3 spans 14 amino acids.

V is TRBV25-1 and J is TRBJ2-3; 12 bases map to TRBD1. Germline trimming cut 5 bases from V and 4 bases from J; bases unmatched to any gene: 7. The CDR3 sequence is 16 residues long. CDR1 and CDR2 from the germline V gene are MGHDK and SYGVNS. As DNA, the CDR3 is TGTGCCAGCAGTAAAACCGGGACAGGGGGCGCAGATACGCAGTATTTT. It specifies CASSKTGTGGADTQYF.